The 17 T cell receptor delta chains below were found in one sample sequenced in a study of gamma-delta T cells after stem cell transplantation. TCRdb reprocessed the RT-PCR reads through CATT. The sample records about 3,500 delta-chain clones, around 10% being singletons. Sequencing was performed on gamma-delta T cells. These receptors came from a human donor. It is not recorded whose cells these are; they may come from a transplant donor.

The chain employs TRDV1 and TRDJ1; 11 nucleotides agree with TRDD3. CDR1 is TSWWSYY, CDR2 QGS, per germline. J lost 1 base, V lost 5 bases, and 21 bases had no gene match. This CDR3 contains 21 residues. This CDR3 reads CALGRLGLATNWGIITDKLIF. The CDR3 coding sequence is TGTGCTCTTGGGAGATTAGGTTTAGCTACAAACTGGGGGATAATCACCGATAAACTCATCTTT.

This clone is medium-sized within its sample. The chain couples TRDV1 to TRDJ1; 8 bases map to TRDD2. The CDR3 sequence is 22 residues long. J lost 2 bases, V lost 2 bases, and 25 bases had no gene match. Germline V lookup: CDR1 TSWWSYY, CDR2 QGS. CDR3 DNA: TGTGCTCTTGGGGAATCCCGGACTTCCTACTTTGGGGGCACAGTTTGGACCGATAAACTCATCTTT. Residues: CALGESRTSYFGGTVWTDKLIF.

This chain connects TRDV1 to TRDJ1, with TRDD3 matching 8 bases. The CDR3 has 18 residues. Trimming cost V 3 bases and J 7 bases; bases outside gene matches: 19. CDR1 TSWWSYY and CDR2 QGS come from the germline V gene. This chain's CDR3 is CALGDPAFRGTGGPKLIF. CDR3 in DNA: TGTGCTCTTGGGGATCCGGCCTTCCGCGGTACTGGGGGCCCTAAACTCATCTTT.

The rearrangement uses TRDV1 and TRDJ2; 7 bases fit TRDD3. The germline CDR1 and CDR2 sequences are TSWWSYY and QGS. The CDR3 totals 18 residues. The V and J ends lost 4 bases and 1 base, in that order; junction bases with no gene match: 12. As DNA, the CDR3 is TGTGCTCTTGGGGGCATTCTGGGGGGCTATAGTTTGACAGCACAACTCTTCTTT. This gives the protein CALGGILGGYSLTAQLFF.

By proportion, this clone is medium-sized. The rearrangement links TRDV3 to TRDJ1; D is possibly TRDD3 (6 bases). The CDR3 runs 19 residues. V was pared by 3 bases and J by 2 bases, with 31 bases between. Germline CDR1 and CDR2: TVYSNPD and GDNSRS (reference sequence). Here the CDR3 reads CAFATVHGGTASSTDKLIF. The DNA for the CDR3 is TGTGCCTTCGCTACTGTACACGGGGGGACGGCAAGTTCGACCGATAAACTCATCTTT.

This clone was observed a few times. The junction and the germline gene differ at one end; a read error may be behind it. The sample carries other DNA sequences with the same CDR3. The chain combines TRAV29/DV5 with TRDJ1, with TRDD3 matching 7 bases. Germline CDR1 and CDR2: NSMFDY and ISSIKDK. This CDR3 spans 23 amino acids. CDR3 amino acids: CAASKSNEFLPHMGDISRDKLIF. The CDR3 DNA reads as TGTGCTGCAAGCAAATCGAATGAATTCCTCCCCCATATGGGGGACATCTCCCGCGATAAACTCATCTTT.

The J gene is given as TRDJ2, and the V gene is not called; the listed D gene, TRDD3, was not tested against the DNA. This CDR3 spans 19 amino acids. The CDR3 protein is CALGEWSTGGRPLTAQLFF. CDR3 in DNA: TGTGCTCTTGGGGAATGGTCTACTGGGGGTCGACCTTTGACAGCACAACTCTTCTTT.

The gene calls are TRDV3 and TRDJ1; 7 bases match TRDD3. TCRdb does not report a J gene; here it was assigned by matching the DNA to germline references. Germline CDR1 is TVYSNPD and CDR2 is GDNSRS (reference sequence). With 2 bases clipped from V and 10 bases from J, the junction kept 13 bases outside the gene matches. The CDR3 has 13 amino acids. CDR3: CAFAWGLKGGLIF. The CDR3 coding sequence is TGTGCCTTTGCCTGGGGGTTAAAGGGAGGACTCATCTTT.

As for this clone: A much larger clone lies a single base off, so this may be a read error. This sample includes further DNA sequences coding for the same CDR3. The chain couples TRDV2 to TRDJ3, with 13 bases aligning to TRDD3. The CDR3 runs 20 residues. Germline V CDR1 and CDR2: GEAIGNYY, EKD. The CDR3 reads CACDTTGGYASSWDTRQMFF. In nucleotides, the CDR3 is TGCGCCTGTGACACGACTGGGGGATACGCCAGCTCCTGGGACACCCGACAGATGTTTTTC.

For the J gene the call is TRDJ2; the V gene lacks a call. The CDR3 is 21 residues long. CDR3 in amino acids: CALGAKRPLLGSSPLTAQLFF. In nucleotides, the CDR3 is TGTGCTCTTGGGGCAAAACGACCCCTCTTGGGGTCCTCCCCCTTGACAGCACAACTCTTCTTT.

The rearrangement joins TRDV1 to TRDJ2; a weak D match, TRDD2 (9 bases). V dropped 8 bases and J dropped 0 bases, with 28 bases sitting between them. The CDR3 totals 20 residues. Germline-derived CDR1 and CDR2 are TSWWSYY and QGS. CDR3 nucleotides: TGTGCTCTTCTTCCTTCCTACGTGGGATACGCATCATCTTTGACAGCACAACTCTTCTTT. This encodes CALLPSYVGYASSLTAQLFF.

The CDR3 DNA is TGTGCCTGTGACCCCAATTCTGGGAGATACGGAAGGACCGATAAACTCATCTTT. This gives the protein CACDPNSGRYGRTDKLIF. The chain combines TRDV2 with TRDJ1; D might be TRDD3 (6 bases). Between the trimmed V and J ends, which lost 3 bases and 2 bases, there was a span of 24 bases. Germline V gene lookup returns CDR1 GEAIGNYY and CDR2 EKD. The CDR3 covers 18 residues.

The table lists this clone with a few counts. An end of the junction differs from the germline gene, which may be a read error. Other DNA sequences of this sample code for an identical CDR3. V usage is TRDV1 and J usage is TRDJ3; 9 nucleotides align to TRDD3. Germline CDR1 TSWWSYY, CDR2 QGS. CDR3 length: 20 amino acids. Here the CDR3 reads CALGELQWGISGRDTRQMFF. For the CDR3, the DNA is TGCGCTCTTGGGGAACTACAATGGGGGATATCGGGCAGGGACACCCGACAGATGTTTTTC.

The chain links TRDV3 to TRDJ1; maybe TRDD3 (6 bases). V lost 2 bases and J lost 0, with 16 bases in between. This CDR3 spans 15 amino acids. The germline V gene encodes CDR1 TVYSNPD and CDR2 GDNSRS (reference sequence). CDR3 nucleotides: TGTGCCTTTGATGGGGGCTACCTGTACACCGATAAACTCATCTTT. Protein product: CAFDGGYLYTDKLIF.

This clone qualifies as medium-sized (0.01 to 0.1%). V usage is TRDV1 and J usage is TRDJ1; D is possibly TRDD2 (6 bases). The CDR3 totals 19 residues. Germline V gene data show CDR1 as TSWWSYY and CDR2 as QGS. V was shortened by 3 bases and J by 0 bases, with 23 bases between the two germline ends. Here the CDR3 DNA reads TGTGCTCTTGGGGATCCTACGCCGGGGGTTCCTCCGTACACCGATAAACTCATCTTT. It specifies CALGDPTPGVPPYTDKLIF.

By share, this clone counts as medium-sized. Within the sample, other DNA sequences also encode this same CDR3. This chain links TRDV3 with TRDJ1; TRDD3 might be the D (6 bases). The CDR3 is 17 amino acids. The germline V gene encodes CDR1 TVYSNPD and CDR2 GDNSRS (reference sequence). Trimming pared 2 bases from V and 9 bases from J, leaving 31 bases between. CDR3 protein: CAFPSPYSGAKEGELIF. As DNA, the CDR3 is TGTGCCTTTCCTAGTCCCTACTCTGGGGCCAAAGAAGGGGAACTCATCTTT.

This clone is termed large. This chain uses TRDV2 with TRDJ1, with 7 positions matching TRDD3. There are 17 residues in the CDR3. Per the germline V gene, CDR1 is GEAIGNYY and CDR2 is EKD. After removal of 1 base from V and 2 bases from J, the junction contained 12 bases not matched to a gene. The CDR3 loop reads CACDTRDGGLRTDKLIF. The CDR3 coding sequence is TGTGCCTGTGACACGAGGGATGGGGGACTTCGAACCGATAAACTCATCTTT.